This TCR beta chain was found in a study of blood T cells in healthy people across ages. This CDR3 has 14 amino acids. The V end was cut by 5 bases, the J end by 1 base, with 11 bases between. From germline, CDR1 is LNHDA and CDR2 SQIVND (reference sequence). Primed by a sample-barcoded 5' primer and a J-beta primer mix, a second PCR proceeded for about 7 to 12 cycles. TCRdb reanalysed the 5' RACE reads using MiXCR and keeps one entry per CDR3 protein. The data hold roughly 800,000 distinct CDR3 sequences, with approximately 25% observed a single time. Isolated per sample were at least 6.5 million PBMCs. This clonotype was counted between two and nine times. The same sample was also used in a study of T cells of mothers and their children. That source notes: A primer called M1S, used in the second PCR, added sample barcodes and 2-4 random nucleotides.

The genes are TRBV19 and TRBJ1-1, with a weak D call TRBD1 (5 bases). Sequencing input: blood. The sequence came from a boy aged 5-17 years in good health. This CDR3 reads CASSRQWGNTEAFF. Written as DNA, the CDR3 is TGTGCCAGTAGTCGACAGTGGGGGAACACTGAAGCTTTCTTT.